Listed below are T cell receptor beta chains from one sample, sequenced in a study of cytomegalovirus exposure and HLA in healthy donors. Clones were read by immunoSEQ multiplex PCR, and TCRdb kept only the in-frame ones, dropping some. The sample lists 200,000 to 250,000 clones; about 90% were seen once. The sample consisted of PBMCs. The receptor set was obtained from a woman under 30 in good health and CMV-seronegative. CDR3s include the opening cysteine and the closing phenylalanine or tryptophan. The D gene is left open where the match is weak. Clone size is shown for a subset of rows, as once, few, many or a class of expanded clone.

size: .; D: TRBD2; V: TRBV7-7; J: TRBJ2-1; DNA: TGTGCCAGCAGCTATACAGCGGGACCCTCCTACAATGAGCAGTTCTTC; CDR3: CASSYTAGPSYNEQFF
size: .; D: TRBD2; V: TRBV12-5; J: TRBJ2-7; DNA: TGTGCTAGTGGTTTGGGCCCCCAGGGGCCGCTAGCGGGAGGGACCTCCTACGAGCAGTACTTC; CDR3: CASGLGPQGPLAGGTSYEQYF
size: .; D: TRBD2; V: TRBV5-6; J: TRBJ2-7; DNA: TGTGCCAGGCCGAGCACTCAGCGGGGGACCTACGAGCAGTACTTC; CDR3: CARPSTQRGTYEQYF
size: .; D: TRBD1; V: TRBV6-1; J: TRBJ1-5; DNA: TGTGCCAGCAGTGAAGGCAGGGGGCCCCAGCCCCAGCATTTT; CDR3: CASSEGRGPQPQHF
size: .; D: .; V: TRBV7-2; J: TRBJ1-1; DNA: TGTGCCAGCAGCTCCACCTGGACAGCGATATTCATGAACACTGAAGCTTTCTTT; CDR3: CASSSTWTAIFMNTEAFF
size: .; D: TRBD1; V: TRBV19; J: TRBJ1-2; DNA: TGTGCCAGTAGTACAGCAGGGGGCGTCTATGGCTACACCTTC; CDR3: CASSTAGGVYGYTF
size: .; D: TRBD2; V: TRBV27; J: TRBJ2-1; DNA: TGTGCCAGCACTCCCTTCCAGCGGGAGATGGGAAATGAGCAGTTCTTC; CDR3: CASTPFQREMGNEQFF
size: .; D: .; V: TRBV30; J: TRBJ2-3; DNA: TGTGCCTGGACCCGGGTTTTGGCAGATACGCAGTATTTT; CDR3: CAWTRVLADTQYF
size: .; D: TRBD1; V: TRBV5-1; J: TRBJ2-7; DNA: TGCGCCAGCAGCTGGACAGGGCCCTACGAGCAGTACTTC; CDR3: CASSWTGPYEQYF
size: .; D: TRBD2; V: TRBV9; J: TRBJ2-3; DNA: TGTGCCAGCAGCGTAGCTACGGCTAGCGGGAGTCGACCAGATACGCAGTATTTT; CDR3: CASSVATASGSRPDTQYF
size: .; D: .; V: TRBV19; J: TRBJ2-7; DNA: TGTGCCAGTAGTCGCTCTAGCAGCTCCTACGAGCAGTACTTC; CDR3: CASSRSSSSYEQYF
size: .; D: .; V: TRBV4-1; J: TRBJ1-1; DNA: TGCGCCAGCAGCCAAGTAAGGATATGGGCGAGCCAACGGCCCCTAGCACCGGCGGAAGCTTTCTTT; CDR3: CASSQVRIWASQRPLAPAEAFF
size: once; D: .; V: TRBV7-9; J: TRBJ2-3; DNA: TGTGCCAGCAGCCCGTCTAAGTTTGCAGATACGCAGTATTTT; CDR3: CASSPSKFADTQYF
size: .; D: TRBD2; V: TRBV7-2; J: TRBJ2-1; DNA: TGTGCCAGCAGCCCTAGTCCTAGCGGGAGAGCCAGCCGCGATGAGCAGTTCTTC; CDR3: CASSPSPSGRASRDEQFF
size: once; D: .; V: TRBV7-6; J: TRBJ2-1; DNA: TGTGCCAGCAGCATCGTTGAGCAGGGTGAGCAGTTCTTC; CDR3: CASSIVEQGEQFF
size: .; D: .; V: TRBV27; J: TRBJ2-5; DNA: TGTGCCAGCAGTTCAGGGTGGCGAGAGACCCAGTACTTC; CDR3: CASSSGWRETQYF
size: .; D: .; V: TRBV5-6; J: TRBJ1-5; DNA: TGTGCCAGCAGCCAGTCGGGAGGTAGATTTAGCAATCAGCCCCAGCATTTT; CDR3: CASSQSGGRFSNQPQHF
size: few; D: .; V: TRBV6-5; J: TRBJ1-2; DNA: TGTGCCAGCAGTTACTCGAGGATAGACTATGGCTACACCTTC; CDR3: CASSYSRIDYGYTF
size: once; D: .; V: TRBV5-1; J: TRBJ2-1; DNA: TGCGCCAGCAGCTTAGGACATGGAACCTCGAATGAGCAGTTCTTC; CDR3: CASSLGHGTSNEQFF
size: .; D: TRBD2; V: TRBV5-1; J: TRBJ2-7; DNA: TGCGCCACCTCGTGGGAGGGATTCAACGAGCAGTACTTC; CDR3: CATSWEGFNEQYF
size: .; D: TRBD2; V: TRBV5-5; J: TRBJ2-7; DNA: TGTGCCAGCAGGAACAGCGGGAGGGGGAGCTACGAGCAGTACTTC; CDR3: CASRNSGRGSYEQYF
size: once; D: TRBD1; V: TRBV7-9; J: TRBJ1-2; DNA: TGTGCCAGCAGCCCGTGGGGACAGTTAACTTATGGCTACACCTTC; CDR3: CASSPWGQLTYGYTF
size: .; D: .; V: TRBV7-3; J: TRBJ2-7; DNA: TGTGCCAGCAGCTCAGCACAGGGTTCCTACGAGCAGTACTTC; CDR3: CASSSAQGSYEQYF
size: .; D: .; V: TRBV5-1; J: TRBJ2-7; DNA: TGCGCCAGCAGCCGATCGAGTGACCAGGGCCCCAACGAGCAGTATTTC; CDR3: CASSRSSDQGPNEQYF
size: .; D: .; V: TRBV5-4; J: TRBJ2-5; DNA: TGTGCCAGCAGCTGGGTTCCGGGAGAGACCCAGTACTTC; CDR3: CASSWVPGETQYF
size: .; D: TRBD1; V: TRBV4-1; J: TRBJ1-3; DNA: TGCGCCAGCAGCCAAGCCGAGACAGGGGCCAGAAACACCATATATTTT; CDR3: CASSQAETGARNTIYF
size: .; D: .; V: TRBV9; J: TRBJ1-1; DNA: TGTGCCAGCAGCGTAGCTGTCCGGAACACTGAAGCTTTCTTT; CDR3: CASSVAVRNTEAFF
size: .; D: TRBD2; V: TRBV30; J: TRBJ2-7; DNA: TGTGCCTGGATACCTAGCGGGAGTGGCCACGAGCAGTACTTC; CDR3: CAWIPSGSGHEQYF
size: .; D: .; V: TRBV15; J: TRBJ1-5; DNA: TGTGCCACCAGGAAAAGACAGGGCAATCAGCCCCAGCATTTT; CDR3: CATRKRQGNQPQHF
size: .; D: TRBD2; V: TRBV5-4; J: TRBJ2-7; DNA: TGTGCCAGCAGCCTCACTAGCGGGATGCCTTCCGAGCAGTACTTC; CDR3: CASSLTSGMPSEQYF
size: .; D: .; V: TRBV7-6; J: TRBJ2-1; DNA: TGTGCCAGCAGCCGCCTGGGCACTGAGCAGTTCTTC; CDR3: CASSRLGTEQFF
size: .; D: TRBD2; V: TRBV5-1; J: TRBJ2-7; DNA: TGCGCCAGCAGCTTGGACCCGACTAGCGGGAGGGCGAAAGAGCAGTACTTC; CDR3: CASSLDPTSGRAKEQYF
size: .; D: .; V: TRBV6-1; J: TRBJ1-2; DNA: TGTGCCAGCAGCGGACAAGACCTCTATGGCTACACCTTC; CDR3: CASSGQDLYGYTF
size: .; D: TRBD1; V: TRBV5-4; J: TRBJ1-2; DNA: TGTGCCAGCAGCTCGCCCACAGGGGCGACTAACTATGGCTACACCTTC; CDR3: CASSSPTGATNYGYTF
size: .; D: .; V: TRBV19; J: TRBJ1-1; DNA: TGTGCCAGTAGTATGGGAGGAGGACTGACGAACCGGGCTTTCTTT; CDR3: CASSMGGGLTNRAFF
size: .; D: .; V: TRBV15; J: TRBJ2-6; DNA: TGTGCCACCTATAGTTTCTTTCAAGTCTCTGGGGCCAACGTCCTGACTTTC; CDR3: CATYSFFQVSGANVLTF
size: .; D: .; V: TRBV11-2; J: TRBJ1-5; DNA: TGTGCCAGCAGCTCCGGGACACCCAATCAGCCCCAGCATTTT; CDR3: CASSSGTPNQPQHF
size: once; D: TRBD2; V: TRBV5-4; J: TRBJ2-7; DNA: TGTGCCAGCAGCCGGGGGGACCGCTCCTACGAGCAGTACTTC; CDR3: CASSRGDRSYEQYF
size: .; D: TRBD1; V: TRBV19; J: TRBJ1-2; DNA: TGTGCCAGTAGTTTTGGGCTTAGCGGGACAGAGCGATCGGGCGGCTACACCTTC; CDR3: CASSFGLSGTERSGGYTF
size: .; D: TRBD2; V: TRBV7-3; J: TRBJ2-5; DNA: TGTGCCAGCAGCTTCCTCGGGGGGGAACGAGAGACCCAGTACTTC; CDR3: CASSFLGGERETQYF
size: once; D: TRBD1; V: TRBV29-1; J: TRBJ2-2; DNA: TGCAGCGTTGTTGGACAGGGCGGTAACACCGGGGAGCTGTTTTTT; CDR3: CSVVGQGGNTGELFF
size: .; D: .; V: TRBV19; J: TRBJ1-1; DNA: TGTGCCAGTAGTATAGTTCGTGGGAGAAACACTGAAGCTTTCTTT; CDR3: CASSIVRGRNTEAFF
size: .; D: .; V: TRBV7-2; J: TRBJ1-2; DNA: TGTGCCAGCAGCATAACAGGGTTGGATAACTATGGCTACACCTTC; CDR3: CASSITGLDNYGYTF
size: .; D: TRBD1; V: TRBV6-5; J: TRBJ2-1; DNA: TGTGCCAGCAGAGAGGACAGGGGGCAAAGAAATGAGCAGTTCTTC; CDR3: CASREDRGQRNEQFF
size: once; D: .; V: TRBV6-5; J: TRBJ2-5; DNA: TGTGCCAGCAGTTACTCGGTTTTCCAGGGGCGGGAGACCCAGTACTTC; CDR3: CASSYSVFQGRETQYF
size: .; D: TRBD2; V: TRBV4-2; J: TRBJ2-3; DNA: TGTGCCAGCAGCCAAAAGAGCGGGAGTGGGGCAGATACGCAGTATTTT; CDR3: CASSQKSGSGADTQYF
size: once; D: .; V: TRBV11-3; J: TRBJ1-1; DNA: TGTGCCAGCAGCTTAAGGGGGAACACTGAAGCTTTCTTT; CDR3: CASSLRGNTEAFF
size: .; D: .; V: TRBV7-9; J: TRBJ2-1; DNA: TGTGCCAGCAGCTTCTCCGGGTCAGAGGCCTACAATGAGCAGTTCTTC; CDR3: CASSFSGSEAYNEQFF
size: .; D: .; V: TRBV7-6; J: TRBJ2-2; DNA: TGTGCCAGCAGCTTTCAACAGTTAGCCGGGGAGCTGTTTTTT; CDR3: CASSFQQLAGELFF
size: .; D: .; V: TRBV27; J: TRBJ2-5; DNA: TGTGCCAGCAGTCACAGGGTTGGAGAGACCCAGTACTTC; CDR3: CASSHRVGETQYF
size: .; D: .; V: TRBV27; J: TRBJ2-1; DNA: TGTGCCAGCAGAAATCCCAGACCAATACCATTATACCTCGCGGATGAGCAGTTCTTC; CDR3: CASRNPRPIPLYLADEQFF
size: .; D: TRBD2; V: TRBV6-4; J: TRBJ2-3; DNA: TGTGCCAGCAGCGCTAGCGGAACTAGCACAGATACGCAGTATTTT; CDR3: CASSASGTSTDTQYF
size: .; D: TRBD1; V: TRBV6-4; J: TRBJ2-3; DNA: TGTGCCAGCAGTGAGATACAGGGGACGGATACGCAGTATTTT; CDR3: CASSEIQGTDTQYF